This TCR beta chain derives from a study of CD8 T cells in ankylosing spondylitis. General study findings and limits: Disease-linked clones bore a CD8+ phenotype and were relatively rare in peripheral blood. A TCR beta motif made of about 8 highly homologous variants seemed typical of ankylosing spondylitis blood. In synovial fluid and blood from reactive arthritis, some motif variants were previously reported. Reportedly, matched ankylosing spondylitis synovial fluid was significantly enriched for disease-linked clones.

Making the TCR beta libraries involved quantitative 5'-RACE with molecular barcodes. TCRdb re-called the 5' RACE reads with MiXCR, one entry per CDR3 protein. The top ten hold 19% of the sample, which has under 850,000 distinct CDR3 sequences, under 20% seen once. This CDR3 region has 16 residues. V gave up 0 bases and J gave up 8 bases; unmatched junction bases: 8. The germline gives CDR1 MNHEY, CDR2 SVGAGI. This clonotype was recorded a few times. Its target is not known. The TCR was taken from a male donor with ankylosing spondylitis. Sequences were obtained from blood, either unsorted or a sorted T cell fraction (not recorded which). The rearrangement uses TRBV6-5 and TRBJ2-2; TRBD1 matches at 8 bases. CDR3 region: CASSYSTTGVRGELFF. CDR3 DNA sequence: TGTGCCAGCAGTTACTCGACGACAGGGGTGAGGGGGGAGCTGTTTTTT.